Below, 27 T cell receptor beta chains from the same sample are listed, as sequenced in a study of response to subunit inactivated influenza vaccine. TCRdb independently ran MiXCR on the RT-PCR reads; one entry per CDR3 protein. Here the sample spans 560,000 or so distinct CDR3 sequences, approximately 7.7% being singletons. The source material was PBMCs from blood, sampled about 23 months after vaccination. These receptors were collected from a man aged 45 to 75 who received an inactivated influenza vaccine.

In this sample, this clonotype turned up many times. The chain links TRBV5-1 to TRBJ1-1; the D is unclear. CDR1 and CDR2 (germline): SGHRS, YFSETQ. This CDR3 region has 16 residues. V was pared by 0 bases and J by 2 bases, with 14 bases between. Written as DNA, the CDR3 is TGCGCCAGCAGCTTGGCCCCGGGGATTGCCAACACTGAAGCTTTCTTT. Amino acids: CASSLAPGIANTEAFF.

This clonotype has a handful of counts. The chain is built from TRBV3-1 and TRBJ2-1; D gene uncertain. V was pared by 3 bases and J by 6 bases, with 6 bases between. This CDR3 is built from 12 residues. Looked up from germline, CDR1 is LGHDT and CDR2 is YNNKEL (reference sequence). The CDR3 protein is CASSQLVNEQFF. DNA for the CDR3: TGTGCCAGCAGCCAGCTAGTCAATGAGCAGTTCTTC.

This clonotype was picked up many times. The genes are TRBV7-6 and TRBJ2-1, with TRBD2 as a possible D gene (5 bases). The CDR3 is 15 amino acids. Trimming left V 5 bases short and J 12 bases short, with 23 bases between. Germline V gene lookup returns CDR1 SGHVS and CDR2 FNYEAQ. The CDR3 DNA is TGTGCCAGCAGCCCACTCCCTGCTAGCCAACGAGGGCAGTTCTTC. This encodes CASSPLPASQRGQFF.

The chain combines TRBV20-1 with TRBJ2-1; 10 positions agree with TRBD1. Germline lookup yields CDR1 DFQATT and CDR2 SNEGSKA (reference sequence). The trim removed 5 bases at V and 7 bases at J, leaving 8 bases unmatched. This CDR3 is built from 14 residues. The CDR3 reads CSAADRGLGNEQFF. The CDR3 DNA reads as TGCAGTGCTGCCGACAGGGGGCTAGGAAATGAGCAGTTCTTC.

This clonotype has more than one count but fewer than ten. The chain's CDR3 is CASSPLTHRQLFF. The CDR3 bases are TGTGCCAGCAGCCCCTTAACGCATAGACAGCTGTTTTTT. The rearrangement joins TRBV3-1 to TRBJ2-2, with unresolved D. The CDR3 length is 13 residues. CDR1 is LGHDT, CDR2 YNNKEL, per germline (reference sequence). V was pared by 4 bases and J by 12 bases, with 15 bases between.

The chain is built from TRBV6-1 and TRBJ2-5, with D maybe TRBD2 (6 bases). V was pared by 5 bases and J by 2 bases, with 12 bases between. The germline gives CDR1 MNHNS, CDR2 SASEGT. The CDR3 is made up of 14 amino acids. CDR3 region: CASSRDLGQETQYF. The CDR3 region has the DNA TGTGCCAGCAGTAGGGACTTGGGACAAGAGACCCAGTACTTC.

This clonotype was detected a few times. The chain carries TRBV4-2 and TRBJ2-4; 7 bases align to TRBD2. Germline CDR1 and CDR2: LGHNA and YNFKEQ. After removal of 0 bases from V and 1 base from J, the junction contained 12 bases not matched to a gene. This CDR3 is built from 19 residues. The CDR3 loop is CASSQDIGGSPTAKNIQYF. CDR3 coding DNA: TGTGCCAGCAGCCAAGATATCGGCGGGAGCCCTACGGCCAAAAACATTCAGTACTTC.

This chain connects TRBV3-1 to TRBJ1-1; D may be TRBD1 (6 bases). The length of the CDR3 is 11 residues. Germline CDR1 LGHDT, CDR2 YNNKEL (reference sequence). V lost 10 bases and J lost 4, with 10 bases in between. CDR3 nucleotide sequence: TGTGCCACCGAGGGGGGCACTGAAGCTTTCTTT. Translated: CATEGGTEAFF.

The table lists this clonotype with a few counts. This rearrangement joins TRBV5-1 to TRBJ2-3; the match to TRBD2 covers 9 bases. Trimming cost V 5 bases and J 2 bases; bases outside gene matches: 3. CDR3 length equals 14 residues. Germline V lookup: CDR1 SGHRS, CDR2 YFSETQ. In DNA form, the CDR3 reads TGCGCCAGCAGGACTAGCGGAATCACAGATACGCAGTATTTT. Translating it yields CASRTSGITDTQYF.

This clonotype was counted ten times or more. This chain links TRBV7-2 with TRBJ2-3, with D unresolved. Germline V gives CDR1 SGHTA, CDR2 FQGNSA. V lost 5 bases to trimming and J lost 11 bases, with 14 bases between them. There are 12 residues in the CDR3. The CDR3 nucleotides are TGTGCCAGCAGCACGGATTGGGGTGGGCAGTATTTT. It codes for CASSTDWGGQYF.

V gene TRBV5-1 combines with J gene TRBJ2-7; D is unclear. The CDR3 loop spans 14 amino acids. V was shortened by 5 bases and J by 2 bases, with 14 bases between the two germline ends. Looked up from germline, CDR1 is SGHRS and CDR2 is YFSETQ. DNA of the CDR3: TGCGCCAGCAGACCCCCATCGAATACCTACGAGCAGTACTTC. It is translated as CASRPPSNTYEQYF. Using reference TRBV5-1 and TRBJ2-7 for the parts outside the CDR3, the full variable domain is KAGVTQTPRYLIKTRGQQVTLSCSPISGHRSVSWYQQTPGQGLQFLFEYFSETQRNKGNFPGRFSGRQFSNSRSEMNVSTLELGDSALYLCASRPPSNTYEQYFGPGTRLTVT.

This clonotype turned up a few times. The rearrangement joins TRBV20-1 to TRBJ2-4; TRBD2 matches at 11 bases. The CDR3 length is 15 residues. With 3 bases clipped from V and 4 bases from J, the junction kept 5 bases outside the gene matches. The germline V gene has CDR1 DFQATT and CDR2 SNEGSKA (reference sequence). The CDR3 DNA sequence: TGCAGTGCTAGCGGTAGCGGGGGGGAGAAAAACATTCAGTACTTC. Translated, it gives CSASGSGGEKNIQYF.

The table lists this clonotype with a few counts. The CDR3 spells CASSNPLGRGSYNEQFF. CDR3 bases: TGTGCCAGCAGCAATCCCCTTGGACGGGGTTCGTACAATGAGCAGTTCTTC. This rearrangement joins TRBV5-4 to TRBJ2-1; tentatively, D is TRBD2 (5 bases). Germline CDR1 is SGHNT and CDR2 is YYREEE (reference sequence). Trimming took off 4 bases at V and 4 bases at J, with 21 bases between the two ends. This CDR3 comprises 17 residues.

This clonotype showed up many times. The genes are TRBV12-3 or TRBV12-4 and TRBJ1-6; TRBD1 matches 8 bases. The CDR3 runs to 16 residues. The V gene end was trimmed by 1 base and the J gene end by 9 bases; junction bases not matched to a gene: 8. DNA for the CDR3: TGTGCCAGCAGTTTAGGACTAGGAACAGGGGGTTCACCCCTCCACTTT. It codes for CASSLGLGTGGSPLHF.

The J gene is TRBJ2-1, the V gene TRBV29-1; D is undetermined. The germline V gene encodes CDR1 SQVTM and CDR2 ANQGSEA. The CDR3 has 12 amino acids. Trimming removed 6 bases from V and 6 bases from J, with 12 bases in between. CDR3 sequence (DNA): TGCAGCGTACGCACAGAAGTCAATGAGCAGTTCTTC. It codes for CSVRTEVNEQFF.

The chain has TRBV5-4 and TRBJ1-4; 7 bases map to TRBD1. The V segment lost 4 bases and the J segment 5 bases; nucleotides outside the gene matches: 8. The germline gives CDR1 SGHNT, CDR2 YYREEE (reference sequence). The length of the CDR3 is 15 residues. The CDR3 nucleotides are TGTGCCAGCAGCCCTCAGGGGGGGAAAAATGAAAAACTGTTTTTT. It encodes CASSPQGGKNEKLFF.

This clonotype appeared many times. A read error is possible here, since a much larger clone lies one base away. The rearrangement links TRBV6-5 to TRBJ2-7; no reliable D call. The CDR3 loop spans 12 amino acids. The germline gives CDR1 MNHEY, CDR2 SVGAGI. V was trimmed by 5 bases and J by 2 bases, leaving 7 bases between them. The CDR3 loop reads CASSPTPYEQYF. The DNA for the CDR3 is TGTGCCAGCAGTCCCACCCCCTACGAGCAGTACTTC.

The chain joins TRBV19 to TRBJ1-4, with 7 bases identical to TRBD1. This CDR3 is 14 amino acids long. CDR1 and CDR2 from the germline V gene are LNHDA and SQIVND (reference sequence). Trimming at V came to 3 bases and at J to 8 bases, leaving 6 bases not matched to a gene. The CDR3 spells CASSIRQGKEKLFF. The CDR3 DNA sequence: TGTGCCAGTAGTATCCGACAGGGAAAGGAAAAACTGTTTTTT.

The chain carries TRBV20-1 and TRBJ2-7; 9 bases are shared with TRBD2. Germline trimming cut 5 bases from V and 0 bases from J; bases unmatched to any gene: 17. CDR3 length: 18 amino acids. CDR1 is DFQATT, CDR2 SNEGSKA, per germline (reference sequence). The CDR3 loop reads CSAYPQRTSAVISYEQYF. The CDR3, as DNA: TGCAGTGCTTACCCACAGAGGACTAGCGCCGTGATCTCCTACGAGCAGTACTTC.

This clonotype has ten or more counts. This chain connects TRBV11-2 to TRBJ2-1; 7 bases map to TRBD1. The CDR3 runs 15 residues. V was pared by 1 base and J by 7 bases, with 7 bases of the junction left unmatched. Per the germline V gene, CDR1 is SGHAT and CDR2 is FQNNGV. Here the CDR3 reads CASSLGDSRGNEQFF. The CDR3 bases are TGTGCCAGCAGCTTAGGGGACAGCAGGGGGAATGAGCAGTTCTTC.

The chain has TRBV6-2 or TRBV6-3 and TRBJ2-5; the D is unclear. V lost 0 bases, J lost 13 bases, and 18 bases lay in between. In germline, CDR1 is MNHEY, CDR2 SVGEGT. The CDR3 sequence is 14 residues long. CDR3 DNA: TGTGCCAGCAGTTACTCGGTCTACTCCCCTAACTTGTACTTC. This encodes CASSYSVYSPNLYF.

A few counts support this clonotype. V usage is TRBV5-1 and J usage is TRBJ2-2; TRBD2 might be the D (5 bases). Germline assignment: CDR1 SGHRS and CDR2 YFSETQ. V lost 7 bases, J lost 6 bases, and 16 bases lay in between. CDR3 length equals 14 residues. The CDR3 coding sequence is TGCGCCAGCTCAGATTCTCGGGGTGCCGGGGAGCTGTTTTTT. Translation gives CASSDSRGAGELFF.

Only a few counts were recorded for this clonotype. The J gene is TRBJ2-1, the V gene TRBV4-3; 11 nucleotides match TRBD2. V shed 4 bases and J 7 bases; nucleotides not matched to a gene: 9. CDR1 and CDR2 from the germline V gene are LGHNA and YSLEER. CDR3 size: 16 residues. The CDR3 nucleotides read TGCGCCAGCAGCCCTTACTCCGGGACTAGCGGTAATGAGCAGTTCTTC. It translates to CASSPYSGTSGNEQFF.

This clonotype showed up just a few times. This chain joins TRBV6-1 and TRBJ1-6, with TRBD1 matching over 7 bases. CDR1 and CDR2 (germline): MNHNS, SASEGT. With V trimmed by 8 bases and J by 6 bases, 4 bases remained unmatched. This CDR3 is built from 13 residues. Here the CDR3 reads CASARDSNSPLHF. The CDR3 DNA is TGTGCCAGCGCGAGGGACAGTAATTCACCCCTCCACTTT.

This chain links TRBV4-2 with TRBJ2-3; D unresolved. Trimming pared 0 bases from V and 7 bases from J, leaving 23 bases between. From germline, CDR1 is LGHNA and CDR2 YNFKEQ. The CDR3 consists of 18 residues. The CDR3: CASSQESPPATVRNTQYF. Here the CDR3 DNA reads TGTGCCAGCAGCCAAGAGTCGCCGCCAGCCACAGTAAGGAATACGCAGTATTTT.

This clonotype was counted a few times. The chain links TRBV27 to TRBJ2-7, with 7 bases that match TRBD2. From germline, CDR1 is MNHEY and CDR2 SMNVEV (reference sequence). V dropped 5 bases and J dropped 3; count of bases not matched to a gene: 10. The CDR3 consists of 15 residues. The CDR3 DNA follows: TGTGCCAGCAGTCCTTCCCTAGCGGAACACTACGAGCAGTACTTC. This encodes CASSPSLAEHYEQYF.

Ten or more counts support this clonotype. This CDR3 reads CSVEWRTAGGSYNEQFF. CDR3 DNA sequence: TGCAGCGTTGAATGGCGTACGGCAGGGGGCTCCTACAATGAGCAGTTCTTC. V and J are TRBV29-1 and TRBJ2-1, with 7 nucleotides matching TRBD1. Unmatched junction bases numbered 10, after V lost 2 bases and J lost 0 bases. The CDR3 spans 17 residues. Germline-derived CDR1 and CDR2 are SQVTM and ANQGSEA.